This T cell receptor beta chain originates from a study of T cell responses to AZD1222 COVID-19 vaccine. Study-wide context: Second doses at about 4 or about 12 weeks were pooled. Study-level results: Baseline serostatus was positive in only a handful of AZD1222 recipients. Regions 160-218 and 743-854 dominated among vaccine-associated CD4 TCRs spanning spike. Spike-specific TCR breadth and depth rose after two AZD1222 doses.

A remark on this clone: The antigen is not known.

The CDR3 consists of 10 residues. The germline V gene has CDR1 MGHDK and CDR2 SYGVNS. V dropped 4 bases and J dropped 6 bases, with 2 bases sitting between them. The method was immunoSEQ multiplex PCR; TCRdb's version includes in-frame clones alone and lacks a portion of them. The data hold some 130,000 clones, with roughly nine tenths observed a single time. This specimen was peripheral blood, taken on day 0 of AZD1222 vaccination. The genes are TRBV25-1 and TRBJ2-3, with D hard to call. The TCR was taken from an adult in good health. CDR3 residues: CASSADTQYF. The CDR3 DNA follows: TGTGCCAGCAGTGCCGATACGCAGTATTTT.